The 26 T cell receptor beta chains below come from one sample, sequenced in a study of Tregs in tolerant kidney transplant recipients. Repertoires were generated with immunoSEQ multiplex PCR, while TCRdb's copy carries only in-frame clones and drops some. This repertoire shows around 230,000 clones, 80% to 85% found once; its top ten account for 0.64%. The sequenced sample consisted of CD4+ T cells from blood. The origin of the receptors is a human donor in good health.

The chain uses TRBV2 and TRBJ2-5; D not resolved. The germline V and J ends were trimmed by 6 bases and 1 base, with 3 bases remaining between them. CDR3 length equals 11 residues. CDR1 is SNHLY, CDR2 FYNNEI, per germline. Written as DNA, the CDR3 is TGTGCCAGCAGCTTCCAAGAGACCCAGTACTTC. Amino acids: CASSFQETQYF. Based on the CDR3 plus reference TRBV2 and TRBJ2-5, the full variable domain is EPEVTQTPSHQVTQMGQEVILRCVPISNHLYFYWYRQILGQKVEFLVSFYNNEISEKSEIFDDQFSVERPDGSNFTLKIRSTKLEDSAMYFCASSFQETQYFGPGTRLLVL.

This clone was seen just once. The V and J genes are TRBV5-1 and TRBJ1-5; TRBD1 matches at 8 bases. The CDR3 length is 15 residues. The germline V gene has CDR1 SGHRS and CDR2 YFSETQ. V was pared by 4 bases and J by 3 bases, with 6 bases of the junction left unmatched. The CDR3 spells CASSPGQASNQPQHF. The CDR3 coding sequence is TGCGCCAGCAGCCCGGGACAGGCCTCCAATCAGCCCCAGCATTTT.

This rearrangement joins TRBV10-2 to TRBJ2-7; the D is unclear. CDR3 length: 12 residues. Germline CDR1 and CDR2: WSHSY and SAAADI. The V gene lost 6 bases and the J gene lost 3 bases, with 9 bases spanning the gap. CDR3 region: CASRKAGYEQYF. In DNA, the CDR3 is TGCGCCAGCAGAAAGGCTGGCTACGAGCAGTACTTC.

The chain is built from TRBV5-1 and TRBJ2-7; 10 bases fit TRBD1. V trimming: 4 bases; J trimming: 3 bases; junction bases outside the gene matches: 7. This CDR3 has 15 residues. In germline, CDR1 is SGHRS, CDR2 YFSETQ. The CDR3 reads CASSGADRGRYEQYF. The DNA of the CDR3 is TGCGCCAGCAGCGGAGCTGACAGGGGGCGCTACGAGCAGTACTTC.

The chain links TRBV5-1 to TRBJ2-5; D perhaps matches TRBD1 (5 bases). The length of the CDR3 is 15 residues. Trimming cost V 8 bases and J 4 bases, with 21 bases left between them. Germline CDR1 reads SGHRS; CDR2 reads YFSETQ. The CDR3 nucleotides read TGCGCCAGTAACCCTGGGATCTACCAGGGAGAGACCCAGTACTTC. Translated: CASNPGIYQGETQYF.

This clone turned up a few times. The V and J genes are TRBV19 and TRBJ1-1; TRBD1 aligns across 10 bases. Looked up from germline, CDR1 is LNHDA and CDR2 is SQIVND (reference sequence). The junction had 14 bases not matched to a gene; V was cut back by 6 bases and J by 4 bases. The CDR3 loop spans 17 amino acids. CDR3 sequence: CASRRQGATTSGTEAFF. For the CDR3, the DNA is TGTGCCAGTAGGAGACAGGGGGCAACAACGTCCGGCACTGAAGCTTTCTTT.

In DNA form, the CDR3 reads TGTGCCAGCACCCCACGGGGCAGGGGGCGGCCTGAAGCTTTCTTT. It yields the protein CASTPRGRGRPEAFF. The chain has TRBV27 and TRBJ1-1; 8 bases are a match to TRBD1. From germline, CDR1 is MNHEY and CDR2 SMNVEV (reference sequence). The V and J ends lost 7 bases and 6 bases, in that order; junction bases with no gene match: 13. This CDR3 is built from 15 residues.

V usage is TRBV18 and J usage is TRBJ2-7, with TRBD2 matching over 8 bases. V lost 3 bases and J lost 0; bases outside the gene matches: 7. CDR1 KGHSH and CDR2 LQKENI come from the germline V gene. This CDR3 comprises 16 residues. This CDR3 is CASSPWISGTSYEQYF. Here the CDR3 DNA reads TGTGCCAGCTCACCGTGGATTAGCGGGACCTCCTACGAGCAGTACTTC.

This chain joins TRBV19 and TRBJ2-6, with D possibly TRBD1 on 5 matching bases. Trimming took off 3 bases at V and 0 bases at J, with 6 bases between the two ends. CDR3 size: 15 residues. Germline values: CDR1 LNHDA, CDR2 SQIVND (reference sequence). In DNA form, the CDR3 reads TGTGCCAGTAGTATGGACACCTCTGGGGCCAACGTCCTGACTTTC. Encoded protein: CASSMDTSGANVLTF.

A few counts support this clone. This chain joins TRBV19 and TRBJ1-1; D perhaps matches TRBD1 (6 bases). V was cut by 5 bases and J by 5 bases, with 12 bases left in between. The CDR3 contains 13 residues. Germline CDR1 reads LNHDA; CDR2 reads SQIVND (reference sequence). CDR3 coding DNA: TGTGCCAGTAGTGTAAAGAGGGGGACTGAAGCTTTCTTT. Its protein is CASSVKRGTEAFF.

The rearrangement links TRBV20-1 to TRBJ1-5, with D possibly matching TRBD1 (5 bases). The germline V and J ends were trimmed by 6 bases and 9 bases, with 9 bases remaining between them. The germline gives CDR1 DFQATT, CDR2 SNEGSKA (reference sequence). The CDR3 is 10 residues long. This CDR3 is CSAGQAPQHF. For the CDR3, the DNA is TGCAGTGCGGGGCAGGCGCCCCAGCATTTT.

The V gene is TRBV5-1, the J gene TRBJ2-7; D is tentatively TRBD1 or TRBD2 (5 bases each). CDR3 length: 14 amino acids. Trimming removed 0 bases at V and 2 bases at J, with 9 bases between. The germline V gene encodes CDR1 SGHRS and CDR2 YFSETQ. The CDR3 DNA sequence: TGCGCCAGCAGCTTGGTTGGGGGAACCTACGAGCAGTACTTC. Translation: CASSLVGGTYEQYF.

The chain couples TRBV10-3 to TRBJ2-7; the match to TRBD2 covers 9 bases. The CDR3 is 15 amino acids. CDR1 and CDR2 (germline): ENHRY, SYGVKD. The V gene end was trimmed by 0 bases and the J gene end by 7 bases; junction bases not matched to a gene: 7. For the CDR3, the DNA is TGTGCCATCAGTGAGTCATTAGCGGGAGCTCGTGAGCAGTACTTC. Protein product: CAISESLAGAREQYF.

The V and J genes are TRBV6-1 and TRBJ1-4; D is perhaps TRBD1 (5 bases). The germline V gene has CDR1 MNHNS and CDR2 SASEGT. This CDR3 comprises 14 residues. Trimming removed 1 base at V and 11 bases at J, with 14 bases between. The CDR3 DNA sequence: TGTGCCAGCAGTGAAGGGCATGGGGCGGAGAAACTGTTTTTT. This gives the protein CASSEGHGAEKLFF.

This clone was picked up a small number of times. The V gene is TRBV5-1, the J gene TRBJ2-7; D is unclear. Trimming left V 0 bases short and J 0 bases short, with 10 bases between. The germline CDR1 and CDR2 sequences are SGHRS and YFSETQ. The CDR3 totals 15 residues. CDR3 DNA sequence: TGCGCCAGCAGCTTGGGTGGAGCCGGCTCCTACGAGCAGTACTTC. The encoded protein is CASSLGGAGSYEQYF.

This chain links TRBV4-2 with TRBJ2-7, with D maybe TRBD1 (6 bases). Germline lookup yields CDR1 LGHNA and CDR2 YNFKEQ. V was shortened by 6 bases and J by 1 base, with 16 bases between the two germline ends. CDR3 length: 15 residues. The CDR3 protein is CASRPRDKYSYEQYF. For the CDR3, the DNA is TGTGCCAGCAGGCCCAGGGACAAGTATTCCTACGAGCAGTACTTC.

This CDR3 is CASSPRAPGGIYEQYF. In nucleotides, the CDR3 is TGTGCCAGCTCACCCAGGGCGCCCGGGGGTATTTACGAGCAGTACTTC. This chain links TRBV18 with TRBJ2-7, with a possible D match to TRBD2 (6 bases). Germline CDR1 is KGHSH and CDR2 is LQKENI. Trimming cost V 3 bases and J 4 bases, with 19 bases left between them. The CDR3 consists of 16 residues.

The chain is built from TRBV6-1 and TRBJ1-5; 8 bases fit TRBD1. Germline V lookup: CDR1 MNHNS, CDR2 SASEGT. Unmatched junction bases numbered 5, after V lost 3 bases and J lost 4 bases. This CDR3 has 15 residues. The chain's CDR3 is CASSESDRGNQPQHF. The CDR3 DNA follows: TGTGCCAGCAGTGAGAGTGACAGGGGAAATCAGCCCCAGCATTTT.

This chain joins TRBV19 and TRBJ2-5; 9 nucleotides line up with TRBD2. The V gene end was trimmed by 2 bases and the J gene end by 2 bases; junction bases not matched to a gene: 12. Germline-derived CDR1 and CDR2 are LNHDA and SQIVND (reference sequence). The CDR3 runs to 18 residues. The CDR3 is CASSISLAGAVGQETQYF. In DNA form, the CDR3 reads TGTGCCAGTAGTATATCGTTAGCGGGGGCCGTAGGACAAGAGACCCAGTACTTC.

DNA of the CDR3: TGTGCCAGCAGCACCGGCGACCAAGCTGGGGAGCTGTTTTTT. This codes for CASSTGDQAGELFF. This chain uses TRBV7-9 with TRBJ2-2; D is unclear. The germline gives CDR1 SEHNR, CDR2 FQNEAQ (reference sequence). The CDR3 extends over 14 amino acids. Trimming removed 5 bases at V and 8 bases at J, with 15 bases between. The full variable domain, in which reference TRBV7-9 and TRBJ2-2 provide the parts outside the CDR3, is DTGVSQNPRHKITKRGQNVTFRCDPISEHNRLYWYRQTLGQGPEFLTYFQNEAQLEKSRLLSDRFSAERPKGSFSTLEIQRTEQGDSAMYLCASSTGDQAGELFFGEGSRLTVL.

This rearrangement joins TRBV7-6 to TRBJ2-7; TRBD1 aligns across 9 bases. Germline V gene sequence: CDR1 SGHVS, CDR2 FNYEAQ. The CDR3 loop spans 15 amino acids. V shed 0 bases and J 3 bases; nucleotides not matched to a gene: 3. CDR3 coding DNA: TGTGCCAGCAGCTTAGCGGGGACAGGGATCTACGAGCAGTACTTC. It is translated as CASSLAGTGIYEQYF.

About this clone itself: Other DNA sequences of this sample code for an identical CDR3. The rearrangement uses TRBV5-1 and TRBJ2-5; D is uncertain. This CDR3 contains 12 residues. CDR1 and CDR2 from the germline V gene are SGHRS and YFSETQ. Trimming stripped 1 base from V and 2 bases from J, with 3 bases between. The CDR3 nucleotides are TGCGCCAGCAGCTTGTCGCAAGAGACCCAGTACTTC. Its translation: CASSLSQETQYF.

This rearrangement joins TRBV5-1 to TRBJ2-2, with TRBD2 as a possible D gene (7 bases). The CDR3 contains 16 residues. Trimming pared 4 bases from V and 0 bases from J, leaving 13 bases between. Per germline, CDR1 SGHRS and CDR2 YFSETQ. Here the CDR3 reads CASSPSGGPNTGELFF. In DNA, the CDR3 is TGCGCCAGCAGCCCATCCGGGGGGCCGAACACCGGGGAGCTGTTTTTT.

The J gene is TRBJ1-3, the V gene TRBV14; maybe TRBD1 (5 bases). The CDR3 is 15 amino acids. V lost 4 bases to trimming and J lost 9 bases, with 19 bases between them. CDR1 and CDR2 from the germline V gene are SGHDN and FVKESK. DNA for the CDR3: TGTGCCAGCAGCCTACTCACGGGACTGCCGGCCACCATATATTTT. Translating gives CASSLLTGLPATIYF.

This clone was seen a few times. The V call is TRBV30, the J call TRBJ1-1; TRBD1 agrees at 7 bases. The CDR3 runs 17 residues. The V and J ends lost 0 bases and 5 bases, in that order; junction bases with no gene match: 15. The germline V gene has CDR1 GTSNPN and CDR2 SVGIG (reference sequence). DNA of the CDR3: TGTGCCTGGAGTGTACCGAACCATTACAGGGGAGGGACTGAAGCTTTCTTT. Its protein is CAWSVPNHYRGGTEAFF. The full variable domain, rest sourced from reference TRBV30 and TRBJ1-1, is SQTIHQWPATLVQPVGSPLSLECTVEGTSNPNLYWYRQAAGRGLQLLFYSVGIGQISSEVPQNLSASRPQDRQFILSSKKLLLSDSGFYLCAWSVPNHYRGGTEAFFGQGTRLTVV.

The genes are TRBV7-3 and TRBJ2-2, with D tentatively TRBD1 (6 bases). The CDR3 covers 15 residues. Germline CDR1 is SGHTA and CDR2 is FQGTGA. The ends were cut back, 5 bases at V and 1 base at J, with 11 bases in the middle. The CDR3 region has the DNA TGTGCCAGCAGCGCGAAGACAGGGAACACCGGGGAGCTGTTTTTT. Its protein is CASSAKTGNTGELFF.